This is a list of T cell receptor beta chains from one sample in a study of shared clonotypes between healthy human individuals. The repertoire was sequenced with immunoSEQ multiplex PCR; TCRdb's copy has only in-frame clones and lacks some. The sample has 950,000 to 1,300,000 clones, about 80% seen once. Source material: memory CD4+ T cells sorted from blood. All receptors come from a man aged 18 to 29 in good health. CDR3s include the opening cysteine and the closing phenylalanine or tryptophan. A D gene is named only where the DNA matches it firmly. A row's size may be missing; if present it is once, few, many or a size class.

J | D | V | size | DNA | CDR3
TRBJ1-2 | TRBD1 | TRBV9 | few | TGTGCCAGCAGCGCGAACATGGGACAGTCCGGCTACACCTTC | CASSANMGQSGYTF
TRBJ1-6 | TRBD1 | TRBV30 | NA | TGTGCCTCTCAGACAGGGGGTAAAAATTCACCCCTCCACTTT | CASQTGGKNSPLHF
TRBJ2-7 | TRBD1 | TRBV6-5 | NA | TGTGCCAGCAGTTCCGGGACAGGGCACTACGAGCAGTACTTC | CASSSGTGHYEQYF
TRBJ1-5 | NA | TRBV2 | NA | TGTGCCAGCAGGGGGCCTGGGAGCAATCAGCCCCAGCATTTT | CASRGPGSNQPQHF
TRBJ2-7 | NA | TRBV28 | NA | TGTGCCAGCAGTTTATGGGCGAAGGGCTACGAGCAGTACTTC | CASSLWAKGYEQYF
TRBJ2-7 | TRBD1 | TRBV2 | NA | TGTGCCAGCAGTCGGGACAGGTTCACCTACGAGCAGTACTTC | CASSRDRFTYEQYF
TRBJ1-1 | NA | TRBV9 | NA | TGTGCCAGCAGCGTAGGTCCCCTGAGGGGAGGGGGCACTGAAGCTTTCTTT | CASSVGPLRGGGTEAFF
TRBJ2-2 | TRBD2 | TRBV7-2 | NA | TGTGCCAGCAGCTTAAGCTGGGGGGGCACCGGGGAGCTGTTTTTT | CASSLSWGGTGELFF
TRBJ2-5 | TRBD1 | TRBV30 | NA | TGTGCCTGGAGTGTAGGGTCCGGGACAGGGGAAGAGACCCAGTACTTC | CAWSVGSGTGEETQYF
TRBJ2-3 | TRBD2 | TRBV4-1 | NA | TGCGCCAGCAGCCAAGAGGCATTGCGGGGGGGCGGGTTCGGCACAGATACGCAGTATTTT | CASSQEALRGGGFGTDTQYF
TRBJ2-6 | NA | TRBV5-4 | NA | TGTGCCAGCAGCTTGGAGTCGGGGCGGTCTGGGGCCAACGTCCTGACTTTC | CASSLESGRSGANVLTF
TRBJ2-2 | NA | TRBV6-6 | NA | TGTGCCAGCAGAGAGTATGACGGGGAGCTGTTTTTT | CASREYDGELFF
TRBJ2-1 | TRBD2 | TRBV19 | NA | TGTGCCAGTAGTAAGGGAGGGACTAGCGGGACCATCAGGGATGAGCAGTTCTTC | CASSKGGTSGTIRDEQFF
TRBJ2-2 | TRBD2 | TRBV18 | NA | TGTGCCAGCTCCCTAATGGGAGGGGAGACCGGGGAGCTGTTTTTT | CASSLMGGETGELFF
TRBJ1-2 | NA | TRBV25-1 | NA | TGTGCCAGCCGTAGAGCTAACTATGGCTACACCTTC | CASRRANYGYTF
TRBJ2-3 | TRBD2 | TRBV30 | NA | TGTGCCTGGAGTCGTGGCGGGGGGCTCACAGATACGCAGTATTTT | CAWSRGGGLTDTQYF
TRBJ2-3 | TRBD2 | TRBV5-1 | few | TGCGCCAGCAGCCCGCAAGGTATTGGCGGGAGAAAAGATACGCAGTATTTT | CASSPQGIGGRKDTQYF
TRBJ2-7 | NA | TRBV29-1 | NA | TGCGGGGCCGTCAGCTCCTACGAGCAGTACTTC | CGAVSSYEQYF
TRBJ1-2 | TRBD1 | TRBV18 | once | TGTGCCAGCTCACCACAATCACTCCCCAGGACAGGGTATCCCTATGGCTACACCTTC | CASSPQSLPRTGYPYGYTF
TRBJ1-2 | TRBD1 | TRBV5-1 | NA | TGCGCCAGCAGCGTGACAGGGGGTGGCTACACCTTC | CASSVTGGGYTF